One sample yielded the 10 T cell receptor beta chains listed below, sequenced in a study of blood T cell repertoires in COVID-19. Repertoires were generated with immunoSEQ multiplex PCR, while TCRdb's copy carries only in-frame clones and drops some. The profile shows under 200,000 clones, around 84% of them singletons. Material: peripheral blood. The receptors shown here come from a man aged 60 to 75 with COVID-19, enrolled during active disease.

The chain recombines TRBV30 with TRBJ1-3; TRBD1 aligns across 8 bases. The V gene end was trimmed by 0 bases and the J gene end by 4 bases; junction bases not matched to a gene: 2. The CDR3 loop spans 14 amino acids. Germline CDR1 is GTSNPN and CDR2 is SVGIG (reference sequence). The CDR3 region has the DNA TGTGCCTGGAGTGTACAGGGGGGCGGAAACACCATATATTTT. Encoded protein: CAWSVQGGGNTIYF.

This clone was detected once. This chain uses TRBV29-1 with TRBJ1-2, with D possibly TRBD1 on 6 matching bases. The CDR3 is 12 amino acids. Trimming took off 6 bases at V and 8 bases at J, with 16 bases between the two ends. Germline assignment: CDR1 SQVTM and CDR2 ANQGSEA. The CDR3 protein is CSVNPQGEGYTF. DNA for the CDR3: TGCAGCGTGAACCCACAGGGCGAGGGCTACACCTTC.

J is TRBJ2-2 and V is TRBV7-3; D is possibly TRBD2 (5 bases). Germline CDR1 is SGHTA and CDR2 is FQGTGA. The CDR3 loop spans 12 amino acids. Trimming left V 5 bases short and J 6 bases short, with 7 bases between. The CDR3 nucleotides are TGTGCCAGCAGCGCGGACTCCGGGGAGCTGTTTTTT. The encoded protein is CASSADSGELFF.

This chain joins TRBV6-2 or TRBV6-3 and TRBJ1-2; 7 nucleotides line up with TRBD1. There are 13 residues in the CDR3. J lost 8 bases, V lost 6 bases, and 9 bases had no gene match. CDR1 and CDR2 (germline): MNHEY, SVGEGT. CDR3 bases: TGTGCCAGCAGCCCTGACAGGGTGTGGGGCTACACCTTC. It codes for CASSPDRVWGYTF.

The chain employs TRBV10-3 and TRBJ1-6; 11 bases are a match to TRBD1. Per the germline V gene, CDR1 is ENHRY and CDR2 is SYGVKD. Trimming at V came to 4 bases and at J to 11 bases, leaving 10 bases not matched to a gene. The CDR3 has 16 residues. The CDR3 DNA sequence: TGTGCCATCAGTGGAACCGGGACAGGGGGATCGGCACCCCTCCACTTT. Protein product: CAISGTGTGGSAPLHF.

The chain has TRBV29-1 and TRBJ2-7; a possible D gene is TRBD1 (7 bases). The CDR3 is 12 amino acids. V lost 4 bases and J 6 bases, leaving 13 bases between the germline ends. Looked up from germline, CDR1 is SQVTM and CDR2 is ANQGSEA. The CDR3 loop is CSVGLQGGEQYF. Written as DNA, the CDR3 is TGCAGCGTTGGTCTCCAGGGGGGCGAGCAGTACTTC.

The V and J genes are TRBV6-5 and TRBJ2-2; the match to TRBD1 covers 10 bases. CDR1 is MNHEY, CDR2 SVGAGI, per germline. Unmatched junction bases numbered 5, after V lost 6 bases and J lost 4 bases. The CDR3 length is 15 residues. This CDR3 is CASSRQGAGTGELFF. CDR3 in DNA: TGTGCCAGCAGCAGACAGGGGGCGGGCACCGGGGAGCTGTTTTTT.

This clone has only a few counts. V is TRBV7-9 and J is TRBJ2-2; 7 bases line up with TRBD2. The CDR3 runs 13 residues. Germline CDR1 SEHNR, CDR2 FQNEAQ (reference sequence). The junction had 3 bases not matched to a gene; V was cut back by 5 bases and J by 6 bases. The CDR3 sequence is CASSRGGPGELFF. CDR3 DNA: TGTGCCAGCAGCCGCGGGGGTCCCGGGGAGCTGTTTTTT.

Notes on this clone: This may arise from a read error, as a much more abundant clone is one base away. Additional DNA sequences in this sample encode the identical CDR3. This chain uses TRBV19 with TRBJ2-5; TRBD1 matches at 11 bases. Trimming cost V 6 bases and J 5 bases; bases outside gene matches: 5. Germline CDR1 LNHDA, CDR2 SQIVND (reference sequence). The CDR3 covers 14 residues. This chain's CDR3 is CASRRTGGAETQYF. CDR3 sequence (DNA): TGTGCCAGTAGGAGGACAGGGGGCGCGGAGACCCAGTACTTC. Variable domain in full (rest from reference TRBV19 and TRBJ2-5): DGGITQSPKYLFRKEGQNVTLSCEQNLNHDAMYWYRQDPGQGLRLIYYSQIVNDFQKGDIAEGYSVSREKKESFPLTVTSAQKNPTAFYLCASRRTGGAETQYFGPGTRLLVL.

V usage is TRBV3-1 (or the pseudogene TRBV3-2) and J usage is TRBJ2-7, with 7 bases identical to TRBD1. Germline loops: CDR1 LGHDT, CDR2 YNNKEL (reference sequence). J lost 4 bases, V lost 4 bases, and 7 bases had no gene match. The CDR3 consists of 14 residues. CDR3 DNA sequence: TGTGCCAGCAGCCTCGGGACAGTCAGTTACGAGCAGTACTTC. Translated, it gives CASSLGTVSYEQYF.